This is a list of T cell receptor beta chains from one sample in a study of T cell responses to AZD1222 COVID-19 vaccine. Here immunoSEQ multiplex PCR was the method, and the copy in TCRdb shows in-frame clones only, minus some. The sample contains 150,000 to 200,000 clones, roughly 92% of which appear only once. The sample in question was peripheral blood, obtained on day 0 of AZD1222 vaccination. The receptors come from an adult in good health. Each CDR3 is given with its conserved first and last residue. The D gene is left open where the match is weak. The size field is filled for only some rows; it gives once, few, many or a size class.

d_gene | j_gene | abundance | v_gene | CDR3aa | CDR3nt
TRBD1 | TRBJ1-1 | . | TRBV7-2 | CASRSDRGVSEAFF | TGTGCCAGCAGGTCGGACAGGGGTGTATCTGAAGCTTTCTTT
. | TRBJ2-7 | . | TRBV4-2 | CASSQEEETYEQYF | TGTGCCAGCAGCCAAGAAGAGGAAACCTACGAGCAGTACTTC
TRBD2 | TRBJ2-3 | once | TRBV7-3 | CASSQRTSGSTDTQYF | TGTGCCAGCAGCCAACGGACTAGCGGGAGCACAGATACGCAGTATTTT
. | TRBJ2-5 | . | TRBV9 | CASSNRGQQETQYF | TGTGCCAGCAGCAACCGGGGGCAGCAAGAGACCCAGTACTTC
. | TRBJ1-1 | . | TRBV9 | CASSPTVNTEAFF | TGTGCCAGCAGCCCAACAGTGAACACTGAAGCTTTCTTT
. | TRBJ1-5 | . | TRBV6-2/TRBV6-3 | CASSWDGNQPQHF | TGTGCCAGCAGTTGGGACGGCAATCAGCCCCAGCATTTT
. | TRBJ1-4 | . | TRBV7-2 | CASSSQGSHNEKLFF | TGTGCCAGCAGCTCACAGGGCTCACATAATGAAAAACTGTTTTTT
. | TRBJ2-1 | . | TRBV14 | CASSQEGIGDLNNEQFF | TGTGCCAGCAGCCAAGAAGGGATTGGTGACTTAAACAATGAGCAGTTCTTC
. | TRBJ2-7 | . | TRBV5-1 | CASRRIDRTFYEQYF | TGCGCCAGCAGAAGGATAGATCGGACGTTTTACGAGCAGTACTTC
. | TRBJ1-5 | . | TRBV30 | CAWSVSGRTVGQPQHF | TGTGCCTGGAGTGTATCGGGCAGGACCGTCGGTCAGCCCCAGCATTTT
. | TRBJ2-3 | once | TRBV7-9 | CASSLVPVTDTQYF | TGTGCCAGCAGCTTAGTTCCAGTCACAGATACGCAGTATTTT
. | TRBJ2-5 | once | TRBV18 | CASSPDTQETQYF | TGTGCCAGCTCCCCGGACACCCAAGAGACCCAGTACTTC
. | TRBJ1-1 | . | TRBV12-3/TRBV12-4 | CASSQTATEAFF | TGTGCCAGCAGTCAGACAGCCACTGAAGCTTTCTTT
. | TRBJ1-1 | . | TRBV10-3 | CATSRTQENTEAFF | TGTGCCACCTCGAGGACACAGGAAAACACTGAAGCTTTCTTT
. | TRBJ1-2 | . | TRBV6-1 | CASSDGSGVGGYTF | TGTGCCAGCAGTGACGGGTCAGGGGTCGGAGGCTACACCTTC
. | TRBJ1-3 | . | TRBV6-5 | CASSPVTSGNTIYF | TGTGCCAGCAGTCCAGTGACCTCTGGAAACACCATATATTTT
TRBD1 | TRBJ2-1 | . | TRBV11-3 | CASSMVGQEQFF | TGTGCCAGCAGCATGGTGGGACAGGAGCAGTTCTTC
. | TRBJ1-2 | . | TRBV10-3 | CAAQSGPYGYTF | TGTGCCGCACAGTCGGGGCCGTATGGCTACACCTTC
. | TRBJ2-3 | . | TRBV28 | CASNSVSRGDTQYF | TGTGCCAGCAATAGCGTTTCTCGGGGGGATACGCAGTATTTT
. | TRBJ1-6 | . | TRBV5-1 | CASSTDRQSPLHF | TGCGCCAGCAGCACCGACAGGCAATCACCCCTCCACTTT
TRBD1 | TRBJ1-6 | . | TRBV14 | CASSQGDRETPLHF | TGTGCCAGCAGCCAAGGGGACAGGGAGACACCCCTCCACTTT
. | TRBJ2-5 | once | TRBV15 | CATSRDPTQETQYF | TGTGCCACCAGCAGAGATCCAACCCAAGAGACCCAGTACTTC
TRBD1 | TRBJ2-1 | once | TRBV13 | CASTNRDRASDEQFF | TGTGCCAGCACCAACAGGGACAGGGCAAGCGATGAGCAGTTCTTC
TRBD1 | TRBJ1-4 | once | TRBV4-1 | CASSQGGTGFEKLFF | TGCGCCAGCAGCCAAGGGGGGACAGGGTTCGAAAAACTGTTTTTT
. | TRBJ2-1 | . | TRBV5-6 | CASSLSGEQFF | TGTGCCAGCAGCTTATCCGGAGAGCAGTTCTTC
TRBD1 | TRBJ1-4 | . | TRBV5-1 | CASSPTGGYEKLFF | TGCGCCAGCAGCCCTACAGGGGGCTATGAAAAACTGTTTTTT
. | TRBJ1-2 | . | TRBV6-2/TRBV6-3 | CASSYIQTYGYTF | TGTGCCAGCAGTTACATACAGACCTATGGCTACACCTTC
. | TRBJ2-6 | . | TRBV4-3 | CASSQAWPSGANVLTF | TGCGCCAGCAGCCAAGCATGGCCGAGTGGGGCCAACGTCCTGACTTTC
. | TRBJ1-1 | . | TRBV9 | CASSVALALPGLGGETEAFF | TGTGCCAGCAGCGTAGCTTTAGCGCTCCCGGGACTGGGAGGGGAAACTGAAGCTTTCTTT
. | TRBJ1-1 | . | TRBV10-3 | CAINLEEDTEAFF | TGTGCCATCAACCTTGAGGAGGACACTGAAGCTTTCTTT
. | TRBJ1-5 | . | TRBV28 | CASRLYRARNQPQHF | TGTGCCAGCAGACTTTACAGGGCACGGAATCAGCCCCAGCATTTT
. | TRBJ1-2 | . | TRBV9 | CASSGQIFYGYTF | TGTGCCAGCAGCGGACAGATTTTCTATGGCTACACCTTC
TRBD1 | TRBJ1-4 | . | TRBV6-5 | CASARDRGNEKLFF | TGTGCCAGCGCTCGGGACAGGGGTAATGAAAAACTGTTTTTT
. | TRBJ1-6 | . | TRBV5-4 | CASSIAPTGRGAPLHF | TGTGCCAGCAGCATTGCACCGACAGGCCGGGGGGCACCCCTCCACTTT
. | TRBJ1-5 | . | TRBV7-2 | CASSLAGAGMMNQPQHF | TGTGCCAGCAGCTTAGCGGGGGCGGGAATGATGAATCAGCCCCAGCATTTT
. | TRBJ1-1 | once | TRBV11-1 | CASSFGLIAEAFF | TGTGCCAGCAGCTTTGGGCTGATCGCTGAAGCTTTCTTT
TRBD1 | TRBJ1-1 | . | TRBV4-2 | CASSHDRDMNTEAFF | TGTGCCAGCAGCCATGACAGGGACATGAACACTGAAGCTTTCTTT
. | TRBJ1-5 | once | TRBV7-2 | CASSVDRIQPQHF | TGTGCCAGCAGCGTCGACAGGATTCAGCCCCAGCATTTT
. | TRBJ2-1 | . | TRBV9 | CASSVGSGDRPPVNEQFF | TGTGCCAGCAGCGTAGGTTCTGGAGACAGGCCCCCGGTCAATGAGCAGTTCTTC
. | TRBJ2-2 | once | TRBV18 | CASSPEQINTGELFF | TGTGCCAGCTCACCAGAGCAGATTAACACCGGGGAGCTGTTTTTT
. | TRBJ1-3 | . | TRBV7-9 | CASSYYIGSFAGDNTIYF | TGTGCCAGCAGCTACTACATCGGGAGCTTCGCGGGGGATAACACCATATATTTT
TRBD1 | TRBJ1-1 | . | TRBV15 | CATGNFAGQGNTEAFF | TGTGCCACCGGAAATTTTGCGGGACAGGGGAACACTGAAGCTTTCTTT
. | TRBJ2-7 | . | TRBV7-5 | CARSIGTGPYEQYF | TGTGCCAGAAGCATCGGGACAGGGCCCTACGAGCAGTACTTC
. | TRBJ1-3 | . | TRBV2 | CASSGQPAGNTIYF | TGTGCCAGCAGCGGACAGCCTGCTGGAAACACCATATATTTT
TRBD1 | TRBJ1-1 | . | TRBV5-1 | CASSLPEGANTEAFF | TGCGCCAGCAGCTTGCCCGAGGGGGCGAACACTGAAGCTTTCTTT
TRBD1 | TRBJ1-4 | . | TRBV19 | CASRNRGTGEKLFF | TGTGCCAGTCGAAACAGGGGAACGGGGGAAAAACTGTTTTTT
. | TRBJ2-1 | . | TRBV19 | CASRADSYNEQFF | TGTGCCAGTAGGGCAGACTCCTACAATGAGCAGTTCTTC
. | TRBJ1-3 | . | TRBV12-3/TRBV12-4 | CASSLFAGNTIYF | TGTGCCAGCAGTTTATTTGCTGGAAACACCATATATTTT
. | TRBJ1-3 | once | TRBV13 | CASSLSIGNTIYF | TGTGCCAGCAGCTTATCCATCGGAAACACCATATATTTT
. | TRBJ1-3 | . | TRBV6-6 | CASSYSGAPGNTIYF | TGTGCCAGCAGTTACTCTGGGGCGCCGGGAAACACCATATATTTT
. | TRBJ1-2 | . | TRBV23-1 | CASSQYPGRDRSPLHIYGYTF | TGCGCCAGCAGTCAATACCCCGGACGGGACCGTTCTCCCCTTCATATCTATGGCTACACCTTC
TRBD1 | TRBJ1-6 | . | TRBV28 | CASRSQGAYNSPLHF | TGTGCCAGCAGATCACAGGGGGCCTATAATTCACCCCTCCACTTT
. | TRBJ1-4 | . | TRBV27 | CASSLSWGGEKLFF | TGTGCCAGCAGTTTATCGTGGGGGGGTGAAAAACTGTTTTTT